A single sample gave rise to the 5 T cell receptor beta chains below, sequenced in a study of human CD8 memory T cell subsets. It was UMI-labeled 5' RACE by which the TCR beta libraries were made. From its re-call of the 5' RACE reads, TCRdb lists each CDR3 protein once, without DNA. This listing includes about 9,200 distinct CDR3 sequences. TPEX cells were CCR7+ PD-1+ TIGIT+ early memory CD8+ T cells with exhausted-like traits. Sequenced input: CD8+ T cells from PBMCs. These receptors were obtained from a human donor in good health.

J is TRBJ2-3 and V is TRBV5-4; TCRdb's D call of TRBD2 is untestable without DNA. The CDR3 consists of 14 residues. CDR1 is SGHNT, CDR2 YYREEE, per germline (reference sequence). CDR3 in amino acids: CASSFLSPEDTQYF.

The CDR3 sequence: CATSRDSGDSVNQPQHF. This chain links TRBV15 with TRBJ1-5; there is no DNA to check the TCRdb D call of TRBD1. Germline V CDR1 and CDR2: LNHNV, YYDKDF (reference sequence). The CDR3 totals 17 residues.

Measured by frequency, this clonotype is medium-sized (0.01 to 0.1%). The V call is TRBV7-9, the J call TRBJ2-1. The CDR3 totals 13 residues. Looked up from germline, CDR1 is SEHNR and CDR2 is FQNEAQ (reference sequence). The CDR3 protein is CASSFPTDEEQFF.

CDR3 loop: CASSLERGIYNEQFF. This sequence joins TRBV5-1 and TRBJ2-1; absent DNA, TCRdb's TRBD2 call cannot be checked. Germline V gives CDR1 SGHRS, CDR2 YFSETQ. The CDR3 is 15 residues long. The whole variable domain, filled in from reference TRBV5-1 and TRBJ2-1, reads KAGVTQTPRYLIKTRGQQVTLSCSPISGHRSVSWYQQTPGQGLQFLFEYFSETQRNKGNFPGRFSGRQFSNSRSEMNVSTLELGDSALYLCASSLERGIYNEQFFGPGTRLTVL.

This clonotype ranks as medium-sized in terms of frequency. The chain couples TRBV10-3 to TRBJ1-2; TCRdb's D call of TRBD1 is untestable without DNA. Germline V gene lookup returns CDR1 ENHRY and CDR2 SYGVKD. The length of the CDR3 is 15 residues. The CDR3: CAISEFEGEDYGYTF.